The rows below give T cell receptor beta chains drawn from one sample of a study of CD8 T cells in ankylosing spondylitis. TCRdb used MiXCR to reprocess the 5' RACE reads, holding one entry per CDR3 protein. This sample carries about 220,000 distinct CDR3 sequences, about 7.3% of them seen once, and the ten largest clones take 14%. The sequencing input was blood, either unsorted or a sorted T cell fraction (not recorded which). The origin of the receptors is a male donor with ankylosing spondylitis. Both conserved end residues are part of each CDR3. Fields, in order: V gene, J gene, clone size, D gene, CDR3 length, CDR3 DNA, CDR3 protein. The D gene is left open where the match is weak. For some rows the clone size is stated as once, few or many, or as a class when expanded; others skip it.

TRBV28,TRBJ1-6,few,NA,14,TGTGCCAGCAAACCCCGAGGGATTAATTCACCCCTCCACTTT,CASKPRGINSPLHF
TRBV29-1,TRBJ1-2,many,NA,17,TGCAGCGTCGACACCAGGGCGGGAATTAACGCCCCTTATGGCTACACCTTC,CSVDTRAGINAPYGYTF
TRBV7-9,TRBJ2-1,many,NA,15,TGTGCCAGCACCCCGCTGGAGACTCGATACAATGAGCAGTTCTTC,CASTPLETRYNEQFF
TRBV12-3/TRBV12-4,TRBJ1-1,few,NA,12,TGTGCCAGCAGGAACGGGTACACTGAAGCTTTCTTT,CASRNGYTEAFF
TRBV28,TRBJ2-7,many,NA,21,TGTGCCAGCAGATTACCGACCAACCCCGGGACGGATCTTCAAAAAATCTACGAGCAGTACTTC,CASRLPTNPGTDLQKIYEQYF
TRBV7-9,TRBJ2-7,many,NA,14,TGTGCCAGCAGCTTAGCGGAACCCTCCTACGAGCAGTACTTC,CASSLAEPSYEQYF
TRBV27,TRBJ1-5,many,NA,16,TGTGCCAGCAGTTTATATGGGGGGGGTAGCAATCAGCCCCAGCATTTT,CASSLYGGGSNQPQHF
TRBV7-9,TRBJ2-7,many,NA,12,TGTGCCAGCAGCATGGACAACTACGAGCAGTACTTC,CASSMDNYEQYF
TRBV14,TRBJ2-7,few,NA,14,TGTGCCAGCAGCCAAGCCAGGGGGGGCTACGAGCAGTACTTC,CASSQARGGYEQYF
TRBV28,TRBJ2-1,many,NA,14,TGTGCCAGCAGTTTAATTCCACAGGGCTATGAGCAGTTCTTC,CASSLIPQGYEQFF
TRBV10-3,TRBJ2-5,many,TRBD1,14,TGTGCCACAAGGACAGGGGCGTACCAAGAGACCCAGTACTTC,CATRTGAYQETQYF
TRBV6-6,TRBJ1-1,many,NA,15,TGTGCCAGCAGTTACCTTAAGGGAGTTAACACTGAAGCTTTCTTT,CASSYLKGVNTEAFF
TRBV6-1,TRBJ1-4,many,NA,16,TGTGCCACCATCTTTCAGGGTCCATGGTCTAATGAAAAACTGTTTTTT,CATIFQGPWSNEKLFF
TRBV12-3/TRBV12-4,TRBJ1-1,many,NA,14,TGTGCCAGCAGTTTAGGGGCAAGTAACACTGAAGCTTTCTTT,CASSLGASNTEAFF
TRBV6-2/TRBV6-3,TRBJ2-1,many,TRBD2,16,TGTGCCAGCAGGCCTGTTCTGGGGGAGGGCCCGTATGAGCAGTTCTTC,CASRPVLGEGPYEQFF
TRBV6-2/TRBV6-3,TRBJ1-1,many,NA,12,TGTGCCAGCAGTTTAGGGAGAACTGAAGCTTTCTTT,CASSLGRTEAFF
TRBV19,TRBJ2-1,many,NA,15,TGTGCCAGTACCACTAGTCAGAGCTCCTACAATGAGCAGTTCTTC,CASTTSQSSYNEQFF
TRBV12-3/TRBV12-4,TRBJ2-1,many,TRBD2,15,TGTGCCAGCAGCCGGGGACTAGCGAACTACAATGAGCAGTTCTTC,CASSRGLANYNEQFF
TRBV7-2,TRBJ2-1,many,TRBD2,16,TGTGCCAGCAGCTTTTTCGGCGGGGGGGCCGTCAATGAGCAGTTCTTC,CASSFFGGGAVNEQFF
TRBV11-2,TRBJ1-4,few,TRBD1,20,TGTGCCAGCAGCCCCGGACAGGGTCTCGGTCTAAGTGCAACTAATGAAAAACTGTTTTTT,CASSPGQGLGLSATNEKLFF
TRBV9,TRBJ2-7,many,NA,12,TGTGCCAGCAGCCCCAGTGCCTCCGAGCAGTACTTC,CASSPSASEQYF
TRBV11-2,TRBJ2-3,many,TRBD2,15,TGTGCCAGCTCGACTAGCGGGAGGGCCAGAGATACGCAGTATTTT,CASSTSGRARDTQYF
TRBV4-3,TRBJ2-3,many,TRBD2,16,TGCGCCAGCAGCCAAGCCCCGGGACTACCAGGAGATACGCAGTATTTT,CASSQAPGLPGDTQYF
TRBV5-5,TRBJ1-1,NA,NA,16,TGTGCCAGCAGCTTGTTGTTTCGGGGGAGTGGAACTGAAGCTTTCTTT,CASSLLFRGSGTEAFF
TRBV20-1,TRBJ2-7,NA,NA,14,TGCAGTGCTTACAGGGTTGGTTACGCCTACGAGCAGTACTTC,CSAYRVGYAYEQYF
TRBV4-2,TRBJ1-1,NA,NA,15,TGTGCCAGCAGCCAAGATCGGTCTTCGAACACTGAAGCTTTCTTT,CASSQDRSSNTEAFF
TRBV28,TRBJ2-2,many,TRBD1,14,TGTGCCACCGGACAGGGGAGCTTATCCGGGGAGCTGTTTTTT,CATGQGSLSGELFF
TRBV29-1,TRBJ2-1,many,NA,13,TGCAGCGCCCACTGGTTCTCCTACAATGAGCAGTTCTTC,CSAHWFSYNEQFF
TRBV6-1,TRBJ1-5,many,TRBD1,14,TGTGCCAGCAGGGAAGACAGGGGGCTTCAGCCCCAGCATTTT,CASREDRGLQPQHF
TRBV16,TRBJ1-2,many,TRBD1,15,TGTGCCAGCAGCCTTGGGATTCGGACAGGGGATGGCTACACCTTC,CASSLGIRTGDGYTF
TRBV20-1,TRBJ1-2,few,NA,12,TGCAGTGCTAGAGCCGGGGTTTATGGCTACACCTTC,CSARAGVYGYTF
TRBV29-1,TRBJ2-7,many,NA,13,TGCAGCGTTGAAGATCTGGTCAGCTACGAGCAGTACTTC,CSVEDLVSYEQYF
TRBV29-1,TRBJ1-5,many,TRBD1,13,TGCAGCGTCTCAGGGGGTAGCAATCAGCCCCAGCATTTT,CSVSGGSNQPQHF
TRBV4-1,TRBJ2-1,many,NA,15,TGCGCCAGCAGCCCGCCCTTGTCCGGGGGCGGTGAGCAGTTCTTC,CASSPPLSGGGEQFF
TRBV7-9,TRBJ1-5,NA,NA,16,TGTGCCAGCAGCCTGTCGGACCTGGGGAGCAATCAGCCCCAGCATTTT,CASSLSDLGSNQPQHF
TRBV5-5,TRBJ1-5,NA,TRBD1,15,TGTGCCAGCAGTTCCGGGACAGGAGCGGGTCAGCCCCAGCATTTT,CASSSGTGAGQPQHF
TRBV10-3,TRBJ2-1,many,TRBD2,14,TGTGCCATCAGTCCTAGCGGGGGGGAGAATGAGCAGTTCTTC,CAISPSGGENEQFF
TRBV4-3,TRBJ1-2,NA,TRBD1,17,TGCGCCAGCAGCCAAGGGACAGGGGGAGGACTGTGGTATGGCTACACCTTC,CASSQGTGGGLWYGYTF
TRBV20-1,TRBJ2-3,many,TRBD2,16,TGCAGTGCTAGACCACTAGCGGGGGCCCCGACAGATACGCAGTATTTT,CSARPLAGAPTDTQYF
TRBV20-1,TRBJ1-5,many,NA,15,TGCAGTGCTAGAGAGGGACCCCTTAGCAATCAGCCCCAGCATTTT,CSAREGPLSNQPQHF
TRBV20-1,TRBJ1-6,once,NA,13,TGCAGTGCTAGAGAGGCAGGGGAAGGCGGCCTCCACTTT,CSAREAGEGGLHF
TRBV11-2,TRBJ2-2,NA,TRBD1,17,TGTGCCAGCAGCTTAGCCCGGGACAGGGGGATATACGGGGAGCTGTTTTTT,CASSLARDRGIYGELFF
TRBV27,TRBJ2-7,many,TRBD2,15,TGTGCCAGCACCCCTAGGGCGGGAGGCATATACGAGCAGTACTTC,CASTPRAGGIYEQYF
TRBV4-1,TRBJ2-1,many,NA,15,TGCGCCAGCAGCCAAGCCGCACCCCTCTACAATGAGCAGTTCTTC,CASSQAAPLYNEQFF
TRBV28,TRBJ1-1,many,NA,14,TGTGCCAGCAGCTCTTCGACTTCAACGGGGGAAGCTTTCTTT,CASSSSTSTGEAFF
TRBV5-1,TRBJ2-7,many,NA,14,TGCGCCAGCAGCTTGGTGGGCCCGACAGACGAGCAGTACTTC,CASSLVGPTDEQYF
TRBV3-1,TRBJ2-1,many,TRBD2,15,TGTGCCAGCAGCCTTGAGGGACTAGCGCGAAATGAGCAGTTCTTC,CASSLEGLARNEQFF
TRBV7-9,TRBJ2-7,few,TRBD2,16,TGTGCCAGCAGCTTAAGTTACCAGGCGGGAGGATACGAGCAGTACTTC,CASSLSYQAGGYEQYF